This T cell receptor (beta chain) was recorded in a study of cytomegalovirus exposure and HLA in healthy donors. Study background: An analysis done earlier identified roughly 120 million unique TCR beta sequences from about 180 million T cells. Among 350 to 500 genotyped donors, around 80% fell in the Caucasian-associated ancestry cluster.

Findings of the study overall: According to reports, the classifier identified cytomegalovirus status with high specificity and sensitivity. Roughly uniform sequencing depth across donors was assumed, possibly incorrectly.

Trimming took 7 bases from V and 6 from J, leaving 6 bases between them. Germline CDR1 MNHNY, CDR2 SVGAGI (reference sequence). The CDR3 consists of 11 residues. The PCR ran on 60 Vbeta and 13 Jbeta primers. The protocol was immunoSEQ multiplex PCR, while the TCRdb copy is restricted to in-frame clones and leaves out a portion. The sample's table shows 90,000 to 130,000 clones. A note on this clone: Its antigen remains unknown.

Sequences were obtained from PBMCs. This clonotype was obtained from a middle-aged man in good health and CMV-seropositive. The V call is TRBV6-6, the J call TRBJ2-2; D not resolved. Here the CDR3 DNA reads TGTGCCAGCACCCCTGCCGGGGAGCTGTTTTTT. It is translated as CASTPAGELFF.